Sequencing of this T cell receptor beta chain was carried out in a study of blood T cell repertoires in COVID-19. The wider study: Sites across the United States, Italy and Spain contributed samples from acute and convalescent COVID-19.

The protocol was immunoSEQ multiplex PCR, while the TCRdb copy is restricted to in-frame clones and leaves out a portion. The table lists about 45,000 clones, approximately 86% of them singletons. V was pared by 4 bases and J by 0 bases, with 13 bases between. CDR1 is SGHRS and CDR2 is YFSETQ in the germline V gene. CDR3 length: 15 amino acids. The J gene is TRBJ1-2, the V gene TRBV5-1; perhaps TRBD1 as D (6 bases). Sequencing was done on a sample of peripheral blood. The clonotype originates from a man older than 75 in a cohort sampled during active COVID-19. CDR3 protein: CASSIGQQSNYGYTF. CDR3 nucleotides: TGCGCCAGCAGCATAGGACAGCAGTCTAACTATGGCTACACCTTC.